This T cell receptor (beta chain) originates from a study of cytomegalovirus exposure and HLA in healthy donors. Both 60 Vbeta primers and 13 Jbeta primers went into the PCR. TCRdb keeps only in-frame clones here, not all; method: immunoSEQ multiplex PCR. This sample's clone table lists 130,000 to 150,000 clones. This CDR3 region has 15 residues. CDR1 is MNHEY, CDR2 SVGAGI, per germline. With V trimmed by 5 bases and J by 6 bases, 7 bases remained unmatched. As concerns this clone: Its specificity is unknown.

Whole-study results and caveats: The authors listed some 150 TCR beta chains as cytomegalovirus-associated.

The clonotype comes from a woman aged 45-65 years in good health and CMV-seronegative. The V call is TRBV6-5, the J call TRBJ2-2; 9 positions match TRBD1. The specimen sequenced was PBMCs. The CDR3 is CASSTPGQGSGELFF. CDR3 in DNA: TGTGCCAGCAGTACACCGGGACAGGGTTCCGGGGAGCTGTTTTTT.